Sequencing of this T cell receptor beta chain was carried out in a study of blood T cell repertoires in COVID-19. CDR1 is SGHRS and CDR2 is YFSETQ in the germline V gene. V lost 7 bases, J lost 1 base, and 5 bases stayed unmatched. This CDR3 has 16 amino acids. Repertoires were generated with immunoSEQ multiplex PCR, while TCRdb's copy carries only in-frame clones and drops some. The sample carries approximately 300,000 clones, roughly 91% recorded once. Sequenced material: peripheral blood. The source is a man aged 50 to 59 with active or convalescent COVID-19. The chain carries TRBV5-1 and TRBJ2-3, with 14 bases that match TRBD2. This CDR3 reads CASGLAGGSGTDTQYF. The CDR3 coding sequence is TGCGCCAGCGGACTAGCGGGAGGTTCAGGCACAGATACGCAGTATTTT.